These T cell receptor beta chains were read from a single sample in a study of cytomegalovirus exposure and HLA in healthy donors. Sequencing used immunoSEQ multiplex PCR; TCRdb keeps in-frame clones, though not all of them. The table records some 150,000 clones, 81% of them present only once. The sample comprised PBMCs. These receptors all come from a woman between 50 and 59 years old in good health and CMV-seronegative. The CDR3 runs from the conserved cysteine through the conserved F or W. The order of the fields is J gene, V gene, D gene, CDR3 protein. D genes are given only for firm matches.

j_gene: TRBJ2-5; v_gene: TRBV27; d_gene: -; CDR3aa: CASSSPGDSGRIQETQYF
j_gene: TRBJ2-5; v_gene: TRBV7-9; d_gene: TRBD2; CDR3aa: CASSFLPGSSGRAETQYF
j_gene: TRBJ1-1; v_gene: TRBV19; d_gene: TRBD1; CDR3aa: CASRDRGFGTEAFF
j_gene: TRBJ2-2; v_gene: TRBV28; d_gene: TRBD2; CDR3aa: CASRNSGRKNTGELFF
j_gene: TRBJ2-1; v_gene: TRBV7-2; d_gene: TRBD2; CDR3aa: CASRLAGGLYNEQFF
j_gene: TRBJ2-7; v_gene: TRBV29-1; d_gene: -; CDR3aa: CSVAQGPYEQYF
j_gene: TRBJ1-1; v_gene: TRBV5-8; d_gene: TRBD1; CDR3aa: CASSYRPGQGNTEAFF
j_gene: TRBJ2-3; v_gene: TRBV5-1; d_gene: TRBD2; CDR3aa: CASSMGLAGAIDTQYF
j_gene: -; v_gene: TRBV19; d_gene: -; CDR3aa: CARETKGRVYEQYF
j_gene: TRBJ1-5; v_gene: TRBV4-3; d_gene: -; CDR3aa: CASSPTGRASQPQHF
j_gene: TRBJ2-7; v_gene: TRBV9; d_gene: -; CDR3aa: CASGGRGAGEQYF
j_gene: TRBJ2-7; v_gene: TRBV6-5; d_gene: TRBD1; CDR3aa: CASSYSGGDRGYEQYF
j_gene: TRBJ2-3; v_gene: TRBV5-1; d_gene: -; CDR3aa: CASSQSTGPTDTQYF
j_gene: TRBJ2-7; v_gene: TRBV28; d_gene: TRBD2; CDR3aa: CASSPGGYEQYF
j_gene: TRBJ1-6; v_gene: TRBV19; d_gene: -; CDR3aa: CASLGTNTSNSPLHF
j_gene: TRBJ2-2; v_gene: TRBV4-3; d_gene: TRBD2; CDR3aa: CASSQAEIAGFLTGELFF
j_gene: TRBJ2-4; v_gene: TRBV4-2; d_gene: -; CDR3aa: CASSHTRIENIQYF
j_gene: TRBJ2-6; v_gene: TRBV21-1; d_gene: -; CDR3aa: CASSRPVRDRKYSGANVLTF
j_gene: TRBJ1-2; v_gene: TRBV7-2; d_gene: -; CDR3aa: CASSSYRDYGYTF
j_gene: TRBJ1-6; v_gene: TRBV5-8; d_gene: TRBD1; CDR3aa: CASSTRTGLSPLHF
j_gene: TRBJ2-7; v_gene: TRBV6-6; d_gene: -; CDR3aa: CASSYRGSGEQYF
j_gene: TRBJ2-1; v_gene: TRBV7-2; d_gene: -; CDR3aa: CASSSTRRINNEQFF
j_gene: TRBJ1-2; v_gene: TRBV19; d_gene: TRBD1; CDR3aa: CASRQTGDNYGYTF
j_gene: TRBJ1-1; v_gene: TRBV2; d_gene: -; CDR3aa: CASSLAGGSNTEAFF
j_gene: TRBJ1-3; v_gene: TRBV7-2; d_gene: TRBD1; CDR3aa: CASSSATGAGNTIYF
j_gene: TRBJ1-1; v_gene: TRBV28; d_gene: -; CDR3aa: CASIQGGAGEAFF
j_gene: TRBJ2-3; v_gene: TRBV19; d_gene: -; CDR3aa: CASSIASVSTDTQYF
j_gene: TRBJ1-6; v_gene: TRBV11-3; d_gene: -; CDR3aa: CASSSRGGPSDSPLHF
j_gene: TRBJ1-1; v_gene: TRBV13; d_gene: -; CDR3aa: CASSRGPTEAFF
j_gene: -; v_gene: TRBV5-4; d_gene: -; CDR3aa: CASTRGGGSINEQYF
j_gene: TRBJ2-5; v_gene: TRBV13; d_gene: TRBD1; CDR3aa: CASSTDRDGETQYF
j_gene: TRBJ2-1; v_gene: TRBV6-1; d_gene: -; CDR3aa: CASSLFDSSYNEQFF
j_gene: TRBJ1-4; v_gene: TRBV6-1; d_gene: TRBD1; CDR3aa: CASSRDRGTEKLFF
j_gene: TRBJ1-1; v_gene: TRBV28; d_gene: TRBD1; CDR3aa: CASTSEGQGTEAFF
j_gene: TRBJ2-1; v_gene: TRBV29-1; d_gene: TRBD2; CDR3aa: CSVGGGTGGSFHEQFF
j_gene: TRBJ1-5; v_gene: TRBV19; d_gene: -; CDR3aa: CASSQGLQPQHF
j_gene: TRBJ1-1; v_gene: TRBV6-5; d_gene: -; CDR3aa: CASSFGQLNTEAFF
j_gene: TRBJ2-6; v_gene: TRBV18; d_gene: -; CDR3aa: CASSPPVGAPLVGANVLTF
j_gene: TRBJ2-5; v_gene: TRBV18; d_gene: -; CDR3aa: CASSPGTQETQYF
j_gene: TRBJ2-7; v_gene: TRBV19; d_gene: TRBD1; CDR3aa: CASSMIQGSSYEQYF
j_gene: TRBJ2-7; v_gene: TRBV19; d_gene: -; CDR3aa: CASTSEGVYEQYF
j_gene: TRBJ1-3; v_gene: TRBV25-1; d_gene: -; CDR3aa: CASSDSRGDGNTIYF
j_gene: TRBJ2-7; v_gene: TRBV6-6; d_gene: TRBD2; CDR3aa: CASSPSGYEQYF
j_gene: TRBJ2-3; v_gene: TRBV5-1; d_gene: TRBD2; CDR3aa: CASFLLVGAGGFNTQYF
j_gene: TRBJ1-5; v_gene: TRBV30; d_gene: TRBD1; CDR3aa: CAWSVGQGFMPQHF
j_gene: TRBJ2-2; v_gene: TRBV7-6; d_gene: -; CDR3aa: CASSLVTRRDTGELFF
j_gene: TRBJ2-3; v_gene: TRBV13; d_gene: -; CDR3aa: CASSSTTVQYTDTQYF
j_gene: TRBJ2-1; v_gene: TRBV19; d_gene: TRBD2; CDR3aa: CASRGLADYNEQFF
j_gene: TRBJ1-4; v_gene: TRBV11-2; d_gene: -; CDR3aa: CASSLDPGEKLFF
j_gene: TRBJ2-7; v_gene: TRBV18; d_gene: TRBD2; CDR3aa: CASSPLGTSGSEQYF
j_gene: TRBJ2-5; v_gene: TRBV18; d_gene: -; CDR3aa: CASSPVGGAKSEETQYF
j_gene: TRBJ1-1; v_gene: TRBV5-4; d_gene: TRBD1; CDR3aa: CASSTGTAKNTEAFF
j_gene: TRBJ2-1; v_gene: TRBV5-4; d_gene: TRBD1; CDR3aa: CASSLSGTGTLNEQFF
j_gene: TRBJ1-1; v_gene: TRBV6-6; d_gene: -; CDR3aa: CASSLSTEAFF
j_gene: TRBJ1-2; v_gene: TRBV19; d_gene: TRBD1; CDR3aa: CASSITPGQAFYGYTF
j_gene: TRBJ1-2; v_gene: TRBV7-9; d_gene: -; CDR3aa: CASSPRTNGYTF
j_gene: TRBJ2-2; v_gene: TRBV7-9; d_gene: -; CDR3aa: CASSWPSSGTFDTGELFF